This TCR beta chain was retrieved from a study of blood T cell repertoires in COVID-19. Here immunoSEQ multiplex PCR was the method, and the copy in TCRdb shows in-frame clones only, minus some. The sample holds 310,000 or so clones, approximately 86% seen once. In its sample, this clone was seen a few times. Germline trimming cut 5 bases from V and 4 bases from J; bases unmatched to any gene: 11. The CDR3 loop spans 16 amino acids. Germline V gene data show CDR1 as LNHNV and CDR2 as YYDKDF (reference sequence). The sequencing input was peripheral blood. This TCR derives from a man in his 70s with acute or convalescent COVID-19. The chain joins TRBV15 to TRBJ1-2, with 9 bases aligning to TRBD1. The CDR3 sequence: CATSANRDREPYGYTF. CDR3 coding DNA: TGTGCCACCAGCGCTAACCGGGACAGGGAACCCTATGGCTACACCTTC.